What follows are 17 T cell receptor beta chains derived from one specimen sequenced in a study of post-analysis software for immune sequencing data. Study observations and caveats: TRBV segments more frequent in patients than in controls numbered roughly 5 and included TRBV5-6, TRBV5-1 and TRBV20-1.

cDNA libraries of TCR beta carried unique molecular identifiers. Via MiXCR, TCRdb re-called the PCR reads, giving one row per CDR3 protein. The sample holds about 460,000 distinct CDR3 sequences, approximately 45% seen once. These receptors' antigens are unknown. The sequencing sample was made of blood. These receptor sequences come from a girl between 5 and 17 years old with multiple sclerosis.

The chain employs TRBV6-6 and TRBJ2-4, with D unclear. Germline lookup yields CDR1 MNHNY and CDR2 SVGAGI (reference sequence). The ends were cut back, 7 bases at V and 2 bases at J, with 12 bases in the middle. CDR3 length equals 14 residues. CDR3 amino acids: CASTDPEPKNIQYF. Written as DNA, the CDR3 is TGTGCCAGCACCGACCCCGAGCCCAAAAACATTCAGTACTTC.

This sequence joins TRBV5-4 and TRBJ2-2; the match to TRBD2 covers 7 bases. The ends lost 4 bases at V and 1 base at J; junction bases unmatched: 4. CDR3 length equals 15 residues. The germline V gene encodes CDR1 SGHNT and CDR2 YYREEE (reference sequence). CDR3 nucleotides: TGTGCCAGCAGCCTCGGACTAGGGAACACCGGGGAGCTGTTTTTT. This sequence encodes CASSLGLGNTGELFF. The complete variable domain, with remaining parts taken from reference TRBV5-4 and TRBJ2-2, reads ETGVTQSPTHLIKTRGQQVTLRCSSQSGHNTVSWYQQALGQGPQFIFQYYREEENGRGNFPPRFSGLQFPNYSSELNVNALELDDSALYLCASSLGLGNTGELFFGEGSRLTVL.

CDR3 DNA: TGTGCCAGCAGTAAAATAGGGATTGACTATGGCTACACCTTC. Protein sequence: CASSKIGIDYGYTF. The J gene is TRBJ1-2, the V gene TRBV12-3 or TRBV12-4; D unresolved. The ends were cut back, 5 bases at V and 3 bases at J, with 13 bases in the middle. This CDR3 spans 14 amino acids.

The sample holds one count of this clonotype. The CDR3 DNA follows: TGCAGTGCGACCGGGACAGGAGGAGAGAAAGAGACCCAGTACTTC. Translating it yields CSATGTGGEKETQYF. V usage is TRBV20-1 and J usage is TRBJ2-5; TRBD1 matches 8 bases. Germline loops: CDR1 DFQATT, CDR2 SNEGSKA (reference sequence). The CDR3 has 15 amino acids. After removal of 6 bases from V and 3 bases from J, the junction contained 12 bases not matched to a gene.

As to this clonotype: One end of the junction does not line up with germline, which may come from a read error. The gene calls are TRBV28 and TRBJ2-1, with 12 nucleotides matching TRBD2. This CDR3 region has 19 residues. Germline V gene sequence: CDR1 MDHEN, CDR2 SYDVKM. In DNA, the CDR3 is TGTGCCAGCAGTTTAAATGCCCTTCCGACTAGCGGGAGTAACAATGAGCGGTTCTTC. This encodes CASSLNALPTSGSNNERFF. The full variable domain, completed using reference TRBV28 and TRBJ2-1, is DVKVTQSSRYLVKRTGEKVFLECVQDMDHENMFWYRQDPGLGLRLIYFSYDVKMKEKGDIPEGYSVSREKKERFSLILESASTNQTSMYLCASSLNALPTSGSNNERFFGPGTRLTVL.

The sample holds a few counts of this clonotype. In DNA, the CDR3 is TGTGCCAGCAGGATCCCGGGACAGAGCTCCTACGAGCAGTACTTC. Translation: CASRIPGQSSYEQYF. The chain links TRBV28 to TRBJ2-7; 7 bases align to TRBD1. Germline V gene sequence: CDR1 MDHEN, CDR2 SYDVKM. The CDR3 extends over 15 amino acids. V gave up 6 bases and J gave up 0 bases; unmatched junction bases: 8.

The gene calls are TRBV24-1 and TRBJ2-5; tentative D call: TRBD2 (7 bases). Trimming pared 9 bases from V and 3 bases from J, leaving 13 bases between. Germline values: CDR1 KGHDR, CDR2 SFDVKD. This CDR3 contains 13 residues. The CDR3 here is CATRGGAEETQYF. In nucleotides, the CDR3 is TGTGCCACCCGCGGGGGCGCGGAAGAGACCCAGTACTTC.

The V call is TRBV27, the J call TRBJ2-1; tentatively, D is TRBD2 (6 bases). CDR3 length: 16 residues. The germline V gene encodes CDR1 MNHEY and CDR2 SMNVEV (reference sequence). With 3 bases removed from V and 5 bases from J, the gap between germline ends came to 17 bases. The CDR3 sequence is CASSFPGGTTHNEQFF. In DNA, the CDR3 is TGTGCCAGCAGTTTTCCTGGGGGGACGACACACAATGAGCAGTTCTTC.

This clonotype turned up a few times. The CDR3 coding sequence is TGTGCCAGCAGCGGCCCTCCCCCGGAGCCTAGCGGGAATTACGAGCAGTACTTC. It codes for CASSGPPPEPSGNYEQYF. This sequence joins TRBV3-1 and TRBJ2-5; 9 bases match TRBD2. Near its end, the DNA agrees better with TRBJ2-7, so the J call may be wrong. The CDR3 loop spans 18 amino acids. CDR1 LGHDT and CDR2 YNNKEL come from the germline V gene (reference sequence).

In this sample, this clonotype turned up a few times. DNA of the CDR3: TGTGCCACCAGCAGAGGTGCCGGGGGGACTAGCAGCTACGAGCAGTACTTC. It codes for CATSRGAGGTSSYEQYF. The V and J genes are TRBV15 and TRBJ2-7; 9 positions agree with TRBD2. With V trimmed by 1 base and J by 3 bases, 10 bases remained unmatched. The germline V gene encodes CDR1 LNHNV and CDR2 YYDKDF (reference sequence). The CDR3 consists of 17 residues.

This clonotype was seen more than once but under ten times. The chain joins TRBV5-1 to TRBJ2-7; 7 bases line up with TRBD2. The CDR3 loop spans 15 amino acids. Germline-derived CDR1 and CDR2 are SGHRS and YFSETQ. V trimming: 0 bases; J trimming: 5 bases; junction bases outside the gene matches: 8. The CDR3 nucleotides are TGCGCCAGCAGCTTGGCGGGACTACCCATGGACGAGCAGTACTTC. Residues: CASSLAGLPMDEQYF. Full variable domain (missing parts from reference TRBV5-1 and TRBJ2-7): KAGVTQTPRYLIKTRGQQVTLSCSPISGHRSVSWYQQTPGQGLQFLFEYFSETQRNKGNFPGRFSGRQFSNSRSEMNVSTLELGDSALYLCASSLAGLPMDEQYFGPGTRLTVT.

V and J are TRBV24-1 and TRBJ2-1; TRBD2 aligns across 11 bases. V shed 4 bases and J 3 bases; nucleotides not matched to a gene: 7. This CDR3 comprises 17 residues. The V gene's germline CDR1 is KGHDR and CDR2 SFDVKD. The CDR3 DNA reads TGTGCCACCAGTGAAACCGGGACTAGCGGCATCTACAATGAGCAGTTCTTC. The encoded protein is CATSETGTSGIYNEQFF.

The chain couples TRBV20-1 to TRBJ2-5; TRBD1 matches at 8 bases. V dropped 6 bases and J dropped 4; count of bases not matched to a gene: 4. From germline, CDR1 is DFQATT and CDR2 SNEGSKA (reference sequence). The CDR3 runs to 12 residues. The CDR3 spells CSATDRVETQYF. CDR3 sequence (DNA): TGCAGTGCCACGGACAGGGTAGAGACCCAGTACTTC.

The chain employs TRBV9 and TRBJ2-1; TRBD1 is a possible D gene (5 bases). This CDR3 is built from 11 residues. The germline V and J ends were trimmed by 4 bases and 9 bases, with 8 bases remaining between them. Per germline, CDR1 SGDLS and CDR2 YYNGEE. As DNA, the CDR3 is TGTGCCAGCAGCTGGGGCGGTGAGCAGTTCTTC. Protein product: CASSWGGEQFF. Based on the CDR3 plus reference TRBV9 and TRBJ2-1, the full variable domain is DSGVTQTPKHLITATGQRVTLRCSPRSGDLSVYWYQQSLDQGLQFLIQYYNGEERAKGNILERFSAQQFPDLHSELNLSSLELGDSALYFCASSWGGEQFFGPGTRLTVL.

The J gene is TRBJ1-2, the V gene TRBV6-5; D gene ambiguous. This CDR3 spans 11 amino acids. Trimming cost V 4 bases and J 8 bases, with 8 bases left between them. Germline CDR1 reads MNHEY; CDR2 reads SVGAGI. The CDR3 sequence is CASSSRRGYTF. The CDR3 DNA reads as TGTGCCAGCAGTTCCCGACGGGGCTACACCTTC.

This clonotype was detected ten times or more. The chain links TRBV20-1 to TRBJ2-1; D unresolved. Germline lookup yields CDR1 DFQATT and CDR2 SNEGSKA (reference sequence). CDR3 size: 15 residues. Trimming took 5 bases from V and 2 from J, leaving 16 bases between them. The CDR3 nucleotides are TGCAGTGCTGCCCGACTTGATCTTACCTACAATGAGCAGTTCTTC. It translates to CSAARLDLTYNEQFF.

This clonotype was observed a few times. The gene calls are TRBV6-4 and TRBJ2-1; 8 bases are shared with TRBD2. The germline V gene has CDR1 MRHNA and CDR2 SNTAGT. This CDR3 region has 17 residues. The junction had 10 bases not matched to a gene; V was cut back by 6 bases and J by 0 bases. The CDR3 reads CASSLGLARTSYNEQFF. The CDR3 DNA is TGTGCCAGCAGCCTAGGACTAGCCCGAACCTCCTACAATGAGCAGTTCTTC.